A single sample is the source of the 25 T cell receptor beta chains below, sequenced in a study of blood T cell repertoires in COVID-19. This table comes from immunoSEQ multiplex PCR, and its TCRdb copy is limited to in-frame clones, with some not included. This table holds tens of thousands of clones, about 87% found once. The specimen sequenced was peripheral blood. The receptor set was obtained from a man aged 55 to 70 with acute or convalescent COVID-19.

V and J are TRBV7-2 and TRBJ2-5; TRBD1 is a possible D gene (6 bases). Trimming removed 5 bases at V and 2 bases at J, with 9 bases between. The CDR3 covers 13 residues. Germline CDR1 and CDR2: SGHTA and FQGNSA. The CDR3, as DNA: TGTGCCAGCAGCCGGACAGCACAAGAGACCCAGTACTTC. Residues: CASSRTAQETQYF.

The V gene is TRBV3-1 (or the pseudogene TRBV3-2), the J gene TRBJ1-2; D is unresolved. The CDR3 is made up of 15 amino acids. Germline values: CDR1 LGHDT, CDR2 YNNKEL (reference sequence). Trimming left V 0 bases short and J 4 bases short, with 12 bases between. The CDR3 sequence is CASSQEGPGIYGYTF. The CDR3 region has the DNA TGTGCCAGCAGCCAAGAAGGCCCGGGTATCTATGGCTACACCTTC.

The chain joins TRBV6-5 to TRBJ1-4; 7 bases line up with TRBD1. This CDR3 region has 13 residues. Germline V gene sequence: CDR1 MNHEY, CDR2 SVGAGI. V was pared by 6 bases and J by 8 bases, with 6 bases of the junction left unmatched. CDR3 residues: CASRTGSREKLFF. The CDR3 nucleotides read TGTGCCAGCAGGACAGGGTCCCGCGAAAAACTGTTTTTT.

The chain joins TRBV7-2 to TRBJ1-4; 8 nucleotides line up with TRBD1. The CDR3 runs to 18 residues. Germline CDR1 reads SGHTA; CDR2 reads FQGNSA. The junction had 7 bases not matched to a gene; V was cut back by 1 base and J by 0 bases. The CDR3 DNA reads TGTGCCAGCAGCTTAGTCTACAGGGGGGTTCCAACTAATGAAAAACTGTTTTTT. Translating gives CASSLVYRGVPTNEKLFF. The full variable domain, completed using reference TRBV7-2 and TRBJ1-4, is GAGVSQSPSNKVTEKGKDVELRCDPISGHTALYWYRQSLGQGLEFLIYFQGNSAPDKSGLPSDRFSAERTGGSVSTLTIQRTQQEDSAVYLCASSLVYRGVPTNEKLFFGSGTQLSVL.

The chain carries TRBV6-5 and TRBJ1-2; the match to TRBD1 covers 9 bases. CDR1 MNHEY and CDR2 SVGAGI come from the germline V gene. The CDR3 extends over 15 amino acids. Trimming at V came to 4 bases and at J to 0 bases, leaving 3 bases not matched to a gene. The CDR3 nucleotides read TGTGCCAGCAGTTCTACAGGGGGCTCTAACTATGGCTACACCTTC. It is translated as CASSSTGGSNYGYTF.

The chain is built from TRBV30 and TRBJ1-3; D is perhaps TRBD1 (6 bases). V was pared by 1 base and J by 4 bases, with 11 bases between. Germline V gene lookup returns CDR1 GTSNPN and CDR2 SVGIG (reference sequence). CDR3 length equals 14 residues. The CDR3 bases are TGTGCCTGGAGTGAAGGGGGGGTGGGAAACACCATATATTTT. Its translation is CAWSEGGVGNTIYF.

This rearrangement joins TRBV5-1 to TRBJ2-2, with a weak D call TRBD2 (6 bases). V was pared by 1 base and J by 4 bases, with 11 bases between. CDR3 size: 15 residues. CDR1 and CDR2 from the germline V gene are SGHRS and YFSETQ. CDR3 sequence: CASSLSGRTTGELFF. Here the CDR3 DNA reads TGCGCCAGCAGCTTGTCAGGGAGGACCACCGGGGAGCTGTTTTTT.

The CDR3 here is CASSSTTGIYTF. CDR3 bases: TGTGCCAGCAGCTCAACTACAGGGATCTACACCTTC. This chain joins TRBV5-6 and TRBJ1-2, with a possible D match to TRBD1 (6 bases). This CDR3 comprises 12 residues. Trimming took 3 bases from V and 10 from J, leaving 13 bases between them. The V gene's germline CDR1 is SGHDT and CDR2 YYEEEE.

The V and J genes are TRBV4-1 and TRBJ2-2; tentatively, D is TRBD1 (6 bases). Germline values: CDR1 MGHRA, CDR2 YSYEKL. The CDR3 is 19 residues long. Trimming removed 2 bases from V and 0 bases from J, with 19 bases in between. The DNA for the CDR3 is TGCGCCAGCAGCCAAAACCCCTCTCTGGGGGCGGCGAACACCGGGGAGCTGTTTTTT. It is translated as CASSQNPSLGAANTGELFF.

This rearrangement joins TRBV12-5 to TRBJ2-5; 8 bases are a match to TRBD1. The CDR3 consists of 16 residues. Losses at the gene ends were 4 bases for V and 2 bases for J; bases not matched to a gene: 9. Germline assignment: CDR1 LGHNT and CDR2 FRNRAP. Here the CDR3 reads CASGSRIGQGQETQYF. The CDR3 DNA reads as TGTGCTAGTGGTTCCCGGATTGGACAGGGACAAGAGACCCAGTACTTC.

This clone was observed a single time. This rearrangement joins TRBV6-2 or TRBV6-3 to TRBJ2-7; maybe TRBD2 (6 bases). There are 15 residues in the CDR3. V was trimmed by 3 bases and J by 2 bases, leaving 14 bases between them. Per the germline V gene, CDR1 is MNHEY and CDR2 is SVGEGT. The CDR3 DNA reads TGTGCCAGCAGTTATTTCGCCGGGGGAGCCTACGAGCAGTACTTC. Protein product: CASSYFAGGAYEQYF.

The chain recombines TRBV11-2 with TRBJ2-7; TRBD2 agrees at 8 bases. From germline, CDR1 is SGHAT and CDR2 FQNNGV. CDR3 length: 15 residues. Losses at the gene ends were 4 bases for V and 1 base for J; bases not matched to a gene: 6. The DNA of the CDR3 is TGTGCCAGCAGCTCTGAAGCGGGAGTGTCCTACGAGCAGTACTTC. Translation gives CASSSEAGVSYEQYF.

The chain combines TRBV9 with TRBJ2-1; a weak D match, TRBD2 (6 bases). The V end was cut by 0 bases, the J end by 6 bases, with 16 bases between. CDR3 size: 16 residues. From germline, CDR1 is SGDLS and CDR2 YYNGEE. CDR3 sequence (DNA): TGTGCCAGCAGCGTAGCTCGACTAGTTACGGGCAATGAGCAGTTCTTC. This gives the protein CASSVARLVTGNEQFF.

This chain links TRBV6-2 or TRBV6-3 with TRBJ2-7; 7 bases fit TRBD2. Germline-derived CDR1 and CDR2 are MNHEY and SVGEGT. There are 15 residues in the CDR3. V lost 5 bases to trimming and J lost 5 bases; unmatched junction nucleotides: 12. The CDR3 loop reads CASSRIGGGFDEQYF. The CDR3 coding sequence is TGTGCCAGCAGTCGGATTGGGGGGGGATTCGACGAGCAGTACTTC.

This clone has only one observation. The chain couples TRBV9 to TRBJ2-1; TRBD2 matches at 7 bases. Trimming at V came to 2 bases and at J to 6 bases, leaving 11 bases not matched to a gene. This CDR3 contains 16 residues. Germline V lookup: CDR1 SGDLS, CDR2 YYNGEE. The CDR3 DNA is TGTGCCAGCAGCGTGGTTGCGGGAGAATGGGGCAATGAGCAGTTCTTC. It codes for CASSVVAGEWGNEQFF.

This chain joins TRBV6-1 and TRBJ1-6; D may be TRBD1 (5 bases). The V gene's germline CDR1 is MNHNS and CDR2 SASEGT. Trimming took off 0 bases at V and 9 bases at J, with 9 bases between the two ends. The CDR3 totals 14 residues. CDR3: CASSEAGGGSPLHF. The CDR3 DNA reads TGTGCCAGCAGTGAAGCGGGCGGGGGTTCACCCCTCCACTTT.

The rearrangement joins TRBV6-2 or TRBV6-3 to TRBJ2-1; no definite D call. The CDR3 consists of 13 residues. The germline V gene encodes CDR1 MNHEY and CDR2 SVGEGT. Trimming pared 7 bases from V and 4 bases from J, leaving 11 bases between. The CDR3 is CASTPPNYNEQFF. CDR3 bases: TGTGCCAGCACCCCCCCCAATTACAATGAGCAGTTCTTC.

The gene calls are TRBV29-1 and TRBJ1-3, with D unclear. Germline CDR1 is SQVTM and CDR2 is ANQGSEA. This CDR3 has 11 amino acids. With 7 bases removed from V and 0 bases from J, the gap between germline ends came to 4 bases. Here the CDR3 reads CSASSGNTIYF. CDR3 coding DNA: TGCAGCGCTAGCTCTGGAAACACCATATATTTT.

The V and J genes are TRBV28 and TRBJ1-4; D uncertain. The CDR3 spans 12 residues. V dropped 3 bases and J dropped 5 bases, with 4 bases sitting between them. Germline assignment: CDR1 MDHEN and CDR2 SYDVKM. The CDR3 loop is CASSLRNEKLFF. The CDR3 DNA reads TGTGCCAGCAGTTTGCGGAATGAAAAACTGTTTTTT.

This sequence joins TRBV19 and TRBJ1-5; the D gene is possibly TRBD1 (5 bases). V was cut by 0 bases and J by 1 base, with 10 bases left in between. This CDR3 is 16 amino acids long. CDR1 and CDR2 (germline): LNHDA, SQIVND (reference sequence). CDR3 coding DNA: TGTGCCAGTAGTATAGATGGGGGAGGAAGCAATCAGCCCCAGCATTTT. It encodes CASSIDGGGSNQPQHF.

V usage is TRBV6-5 and J usage is TRBJ2-1, with 9 bases aligning to TRBD1. The CDR3 consists of 15 residues. V lost 3 bases, J lost 6 bases, and 6 bases stayed unmatched. CDR1 and CDR2 (germline): MNHEY, SVGAGI. The CDR3 loop reads CASSYRGQGINEQFF. The CDR3 DNA reads as TGTGCCAGCAGTTATCGCGGACAGGGGATCAATGAGCAGTTCTTC.

The chain recombines TRBV5-1 with TRBJ2-4, with no clear D. V was pared by 4 bases and J by 7 bases, with 6 bases between. The CDR3 spans 11 residues. Germline lookup yields CDR1 SGHRS and CDR2 YFSETQ. CDR3 in DNA: TGCGCCAGCAGCCGCCAGAACATTCAGTACTTC. This codes for CASSRQNIQYF.

The chain couples TRBV18 to TRBJ1-1, with a possible D match to TRBD1 (5 bases). CDR3 length: 14 amino acids. Trimming pared 2 bases from V and 8 bases from J, leaving 15 bases between. Germline loops: CDR1 KGHSH, CDR2 LQKENI. The CDR3 region is CASSPGDSNREAFF. CDR3 nucleotides: TGTGCCAGCTCACCAGGGGACTCCAATCGAGAAGCTTTCTTT.

This clone was seen once. The chain employs TRBV27 and TRBJ2-7, with TRBD1 matching 7 bases. This CDR3 comprises 13 residues. Unmatched junction bases numbered 6, after V lost 3 bases and J lost 7 bases. The V gene's germline CDR1 is MNHEY and CDR2 SMNVEV (reference sequence). The CDR3 loop reads CASSFSPQGEQYF. The CDR3 coding sequence is TGTGCCAGCAGTTTTTCTCCACAGGGGGAGCAGTACTTC.

This chain links TRBV25-1 with TRBJ2-7; possible D gene TRBD2, 5 bases. This CDR3 has 11 amino acids. Germline V gene sequence: CDR1 MGHDK, CDR2 SYGVNS. Trimming left V 10 bases short and J 2 bases short, with 9 bases between. This CDR3 reads CATGTPYEQYF. The CDR3 region has the DNA TGTGCCACGGGAACCCCCTACGAGCAGTACTTC.